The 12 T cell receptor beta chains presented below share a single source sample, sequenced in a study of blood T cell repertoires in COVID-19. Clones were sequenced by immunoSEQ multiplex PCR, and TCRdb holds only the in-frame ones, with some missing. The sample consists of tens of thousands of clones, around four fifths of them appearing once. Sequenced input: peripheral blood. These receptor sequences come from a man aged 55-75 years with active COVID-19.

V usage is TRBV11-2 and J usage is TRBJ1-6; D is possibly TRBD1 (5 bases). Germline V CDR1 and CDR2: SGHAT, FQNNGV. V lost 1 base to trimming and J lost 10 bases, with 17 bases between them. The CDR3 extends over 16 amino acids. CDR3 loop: CASSLVWGGGESPLHF. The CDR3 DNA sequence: TGTGCCAGCAGCTTAGTCTGGGGGGGAGGAGAATCACCCCTCCACTTT.

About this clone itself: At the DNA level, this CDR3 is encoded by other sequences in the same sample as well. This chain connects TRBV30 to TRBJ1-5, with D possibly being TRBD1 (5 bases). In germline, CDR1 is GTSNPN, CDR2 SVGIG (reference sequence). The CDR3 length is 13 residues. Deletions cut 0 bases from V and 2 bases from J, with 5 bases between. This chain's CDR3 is CAWSVQGNQPQHF. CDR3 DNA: TGTGCCTGGAGTGTACAGGGCAATCAGCCCCAGCATTTT.

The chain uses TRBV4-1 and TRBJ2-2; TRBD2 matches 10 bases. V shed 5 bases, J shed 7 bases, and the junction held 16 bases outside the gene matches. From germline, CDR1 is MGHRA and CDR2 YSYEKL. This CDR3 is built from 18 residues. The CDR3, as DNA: TGCGCCAGCAGCTCACTCGCCACCCTAGCGGGAGCCGGCGGGGAGCTGTTTTTT. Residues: CASSSLATLAGAGGELFF.

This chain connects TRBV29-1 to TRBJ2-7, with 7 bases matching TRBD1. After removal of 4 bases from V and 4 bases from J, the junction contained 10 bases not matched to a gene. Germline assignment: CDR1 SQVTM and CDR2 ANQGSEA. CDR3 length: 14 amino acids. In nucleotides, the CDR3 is TGCAGCGTTGCCGGCAGGGGGTCTCCATACGAGCAGTACTTC. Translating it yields CSVAGRGSPYEQYF.

CDR3 sequence reads: CSVVGQGAGKLFF. CDR3 sequence (DNA): TGCAGCGTTGTGGGACAGGGGGCCGGGAAACTGTTTTTT. The V and J genes are TRBV29-1 and TRBJ1-4; 12 positions agree with TRBD1. This CDR3 contains 13 residues. The J segment lost 11 bases and the V segment lost 4 bases, leaving 5 bases of the junction unmatched. Germline V gene data show CDR1 as SQVTM and CDR2 as ANQGSEA.

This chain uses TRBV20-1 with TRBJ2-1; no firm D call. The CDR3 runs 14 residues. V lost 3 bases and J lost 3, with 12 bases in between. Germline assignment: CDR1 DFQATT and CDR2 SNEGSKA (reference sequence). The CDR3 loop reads CSASVRGVYNEQFF. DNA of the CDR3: TGCAGTGCTAGTGTTCGAGGCGTCTACAATGAGCAGTTCTTC.

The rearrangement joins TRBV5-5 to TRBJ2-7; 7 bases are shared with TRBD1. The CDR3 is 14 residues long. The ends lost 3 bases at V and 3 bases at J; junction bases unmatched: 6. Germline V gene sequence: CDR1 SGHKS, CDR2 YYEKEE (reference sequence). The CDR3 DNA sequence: TGTGCCAGCAGCTGGGGGTCAGGGGGCTACGAGCAGTACTTC. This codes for CASSWGSGGYEQYF. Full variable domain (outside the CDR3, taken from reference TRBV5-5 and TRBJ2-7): DAGVTQSPTHLIKTRGQQVTLRCSPISGHKSVSWYQQVLGQGPQFIFQYYEKEERGRGNFPDRFSARQFPNYSSELNVNALLLGDSALYLCASSWGSGGYEQYFGPGTRLTVT.

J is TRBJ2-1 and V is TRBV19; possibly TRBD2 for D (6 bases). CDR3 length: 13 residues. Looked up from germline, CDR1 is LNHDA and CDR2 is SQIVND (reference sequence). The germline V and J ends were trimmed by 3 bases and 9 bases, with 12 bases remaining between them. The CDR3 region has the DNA TGTGCCAGTAGTATTGGCGGGGCGGCTGAGCAGTTCTTC. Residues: CASSIGGAAEQFF.

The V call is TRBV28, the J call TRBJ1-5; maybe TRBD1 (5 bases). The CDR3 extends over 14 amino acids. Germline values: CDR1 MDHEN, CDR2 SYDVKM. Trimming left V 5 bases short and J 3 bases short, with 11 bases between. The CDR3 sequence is CASSPTGYNQPQHF. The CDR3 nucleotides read TGTGCCAGCAGTCCCACAGGCTACAATCAGCCCCAGCATTTT. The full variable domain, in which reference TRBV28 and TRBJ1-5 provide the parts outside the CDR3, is DVKVTQSSRYLVKRTGEKVFLECVQDMDHENMFWYRQDPGLGLRLIYFSYDVKMKEKGDIPEGYSVSREKKERFSLILESASTNQTSMYLCASSPTGYNQPQHFGDGTRLSIL.

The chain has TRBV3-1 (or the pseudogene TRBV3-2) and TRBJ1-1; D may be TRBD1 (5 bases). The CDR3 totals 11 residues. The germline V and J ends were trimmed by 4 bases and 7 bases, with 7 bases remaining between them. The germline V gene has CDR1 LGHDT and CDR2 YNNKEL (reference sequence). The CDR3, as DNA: TGTGCCAGCAGCCTTACAGGTGAAGCTTTCTTT. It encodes CASSLTGEAFF.

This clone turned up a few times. CDR3 sequence reads: CASSDRGSTYEQYF. The CDR3 DNA follows: TGTGCCAGCAGTGACAGGGGAAGTACTTACGAGCAGTACTTC. This chain joins TRBV6-2 or TRBV6-3 and TRBJ2-7; TRBD1 aligns across 8 bases. CDR3 length equals 14 residues. The J segment lost 4 bases and the V segment lost 5 bases, leaving 7 bases of the junction unmatched. Per the germline V gene, CDR1 is MNHEY and CDR2 is SVGEGT.

CDR3 in DNA: TGTGCCAGCAGCGCCCCTAGCGGCACAGATACGCAGTATTTT. Protein product: CASSAPSGTDTQYF. The chain employs TRBV7-2 and TRBJ2-3, with D possibly TRBD2 on 6 matching bases. Germline-derived CDR1 and CDR2 are SGHTA and FQGNSA. The V end was cut by 5 bases, the J end by 1 base, with 10 bases between. The CDR3 runs 14 residues.